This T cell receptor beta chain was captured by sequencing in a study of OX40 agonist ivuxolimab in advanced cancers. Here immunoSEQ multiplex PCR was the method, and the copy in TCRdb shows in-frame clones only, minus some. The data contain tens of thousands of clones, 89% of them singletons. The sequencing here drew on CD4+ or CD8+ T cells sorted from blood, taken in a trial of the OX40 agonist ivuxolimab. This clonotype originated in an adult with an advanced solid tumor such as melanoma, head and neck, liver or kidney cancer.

CDR3: CASSQDGAADSRDEQYF. DNA of the CDR3: TGCGCCAGCAGCCAAGATGGGGCAGCTGATTCAAGGGACGAGCAGTACTTC. The chain uses TRBV4-1 and TRBJ2-7; tentative D call: TRBD1 (5 bases). The V end lost 0 bases, the J end lost 5 bases, and 20 bases lay between the germline ends. The CDR3 totals 17 residues. The V gene's germline CDR1 is MGHRA and CDR2 YSYEKL.